The clone carrying this T cell receptor (beta chain) was seen just once. Its antigen remains unknown. The data derive from a study of T cell responses to AZD1222 COVID-19 vaccine. Study results and caveats: White British donors predominated, females outnumbered males, and clonal diversity was possibly underestimated. Regions 160-218 and 743-854 held dominance among vaccine-associated CD4 TCRs, which spanned spike. Only a handful of AZD1222 recipients, roughly 6 in all, had baseline seropositivity. Scientists sampled the repertoires only once the peak T cell response had passed.

Profiling relied on immunoSEQ multiplex PCR, and the TCRdb table lists in-frame clones only, not all of them. Among 85,000 to 90,000 clones listed, around nine tenths were seen once. Trimming at V came to 5 bases and at J to 4 bases, leaving 2 bases not matched to a gene. This CDR3 is built from 14 residues. CDR1 is SGHVS and CDR2 is FNYEAQ in the germline V gene. Sequenced material: peripheral blood, taken on day 0 of AZD1222 vaccination. The V call is TRBV7-6, the J call TRBJ2-1; 10 nucleotides agree with TRBD2. This clonotype was obtained from an adult in good health. CDR3 DNA sequence: TGTGCCAGCAGCCCTAGCGGGAGTTACAATGAGCAGTTCTTC. Translation: CASSPSGSYNEQFF.